Detailed here is one T cell receptor (beta chain). Its binding antigen is unknown. Qualities for individual bases were not recorded, and no much larger clone is one base off. The immunoSEQ Assay, a bias-controlled multiplex PCR, was used to amplify TCRbeta CDR3 regions from genomic DNA. The study's processing was this. Nucleated cell counts per sample were estimated from amplification of reference gene primers within the assay. Sequence reads were collapsed and filtered to measure the absolute abundance of every unique TCRbeta CDR3 rearrangement. For each sample, productive Simpson clonality was calculated by taking the square root of Simpson's diversity index across productive rearrangements. Entries here come from immuneACCESS through TCRdb and include only in-frame sequences with V and J called. Some clones fail to appear in such tables; in the studies checked, an unresolved V gene covers under half of the shortfall, and the cause of the remainder is unknown. The V and J calls and the clone size are those of that table, but D and trimming were determined from the DNA. This sample is represented by around 400,000 clones; roughly nine tenths of them were singletons. Jointly, the top ten make up 0.95% to 1.5% of the sample.

The collaborating institutions used their own protocols to collect whole blood in K2EDTA tubes. Collaborator samples were shipped for TCRbeta analysis as frozen whole blood, isolated PBMCs, or DNA extracted from either sample type. Compared with germline, V lacks 4 bases and J lacks 5 bases; bases without a gene match: 9. The CDR3 starts with the cysteine, ends with the phenylalanine, and has 17 residues. Just CDR3 DNA is preserved here, 51 bases in frame from base 1. CDR1 SGHRS and CDR2 YFSETQ are derived from the germline V gene. The data stem from a study of blood T cell repertoires in COVID-19 (TCRdb year 2020). About the investigation overall: Collaborator samples came from the United States, Italy and Spain and covered acute and convalescent phases of COVID-19. The material from the prospective study consisted of cDNA or gDNA derived from T cells, B-cell-depleted T cells, or PBMCs. Deeply sampled blood TCRbeta repertoires from subjects exposed to, actively infected with, or recovered from COVID-19 were included in the dataset. The repertoires were released in a freely available public database intended as a resource for research on the immune response to SARS-CoV-2. Samples came from the ongoing ImmuneRACE study (first 160 participants) plus 1,254 subjects from 6 global collaborators. Nearly every sample came with metadata listing a de-identified subject ID, COVID-19 status, age in years and sex. Where available, HLA class I and class II types were taken from metadata supplied by the sample provider and were not determined by assay-based typing.

Beyond this particular receptor, the publication reports: How much clinical and demographic metadata was included differed by source and by participant, and the metadata was provided uncurated.

The source material was peripheral blood. This TCR was recovered from a man between 40 and 49 years old with acute or convalescent COVID-19. Recombination connected TRBV5-1 to TRBJ2-2; 12 nucleotides in the junction match TRBD2. Read as DNA, the sequence is TGCGCCAGCAGCCCCTACGTGGGGACTAGCGGGACCGGGGAGCTGTTTTTT. Translated, it gives CASSPYVGTSGTGELFF. Reference TRBV5-1 and TRBJ2-2 genes cover what lies past the CDR3, so the full variable domain is KAGVTQTPRYLIKTRGQQVTLSCSPISGHRSVSWYQQTPGQGLQFLFEYFSETQRNKGNFPGRFSGRQFSNSRSEMNVSTLELGDSALYLCASSPYVGTSGTGELFFGEGSRLTVL.